The rows below give T cell receptor beta chains drawn from one sample of a study of metastatic and nonmetastatic thyroid tumors. With MiXCR, TCRdb called clones anew from the PCR reads. The sample consists of some 5,600 clones, approximately 30% of them appearing once. The sample was adjacent normal tissue. Every receptor here comes from a female donor with papillary thyroid cancer or a benign thyroid nodule (not recorded which). Some clones in this sample may be carry-over from other donors' samples. The CDR3 runs from the conserved cysteine through the conserved F or W. Clone size is stated in some rows and not others, as once, few, many or a class when expanded.

v_call	cdr3_length	clone_size	j_call	cdr3_aa
TRBV7-3	15	.	TRBJ1-2	CASSLTSEAGGGYTF
TRBV20-1	17	.	TRBJ1-2	CSARDGTGAGGSYGYTF
TRBV19	15	.	TRBJ1-5	CASSLGQGAGQPQHF
TRBV2	14	.	TRBJ2-2	CASRTLSNTGELFF
TRBV7-3	18	many	TRBJ1-4	CASSFVPGRVRTNEKLFF
TRBV25-1	12	many	TRBJ2-1	CASSGTYNEQFF
TRBV30	14	.	TRBJ2-5	CAWSVTEVRETQYF
TRBV6-1	14	medium-sized	TRBJ2-5	CASSRGQSVETQYF
TRBV27	12	many	TRBJ1-1	CASSLGGSEAFF
TRBV12-3/TRBV12-4	16	large	TRBJ2-1	CASSSGTSGNYNEQFF
TRBV6-5	13	.	TRBJ1-1	CASSYNRGNEAFF
TRBV20-1	17	few	TRBJ2-1	CSARIEGGTSRHNEQFF
TRBV11-2	17	once	TRBJ2-7	CASSLGRGDGSMDEQYF
TRBV27	16	many	TRBJ1-6	CASSPYGVGLDSPLHF
TRBV11-2	14	many	TRBJ1-4	CASRQGQGEEKLFF
TRBV6-4	15	many	TRBJ1-1	CASSVYRQGNTEAFF
TRBV6-1	14	medium-sized	TRBJ1-2	CASSISGQGGGYTF
TRBV20-1	14	.	TRBJ1-5	CSARRTGYNQPQHF
TRBV5-4	17	.	TRBJ2-2	CASSSKTGAGNTGELFF
TRBV20-1	14	.	TRBJ1-2	CSAMAETANYGYTF
TRBV24-1	12	few	TRBJ1-5	CATSRGVQPQHF
TRBV15	17	many	TRBJ2-7	CATSRDRGQSLIYEQYF
TRBV11-2	16	.	TRBJ1-2	CASSLDSAGNYYGYTF
TRBV9	15	.	TRBJ2-3	CASSVGVTPPVSQYF
TRBV7-8	15	many	TRBJ1-3	CASSPSTLSGNTIYF
TRBV20-1	14	.	TRBJ2-1	CSAIRQGSYNEQFF
TRBV15	16	few	TRBJ1-1	CATSRQRTGLNSGAFF
TRBV5-1	15	.	TRBJ2-7	CASSSTSGGSNEQYF
TRBV11-2	16	.	TRBJ2-7	CASSLDPSGRGSEQYF
TRBV4-3	16	medium-sized	TRBJ2-1	CASSQDSSGTHNEQFF
TRBV4-3	16	many	TRBJ2-1	CASSQDSSRTHNEQFF
TRBV20-1	13	.	TRBJ1-5	CSASAGTNQPQHF
TRBV3-1	13	many	TRBJ2-3	CASSRGTPDTQYF
TRBV5-1	15	.	TRBJ2-3	CASSLTGWGWDTQYF
TRBV6-2/TRBV6-3	16	.	TRBJ2-2	CASSYPRTGGTGELFF
TRBV12-3/TRBV12-4	15	few	TRBJ2-3	CASILWLASTDTQYF
TRBV10-3	14	many	TRBJ2-7	CAIMWTSGDNEQYF
TRBV12-3/TRBV12-4	12	.	TRBJ2-2	CASSRPTGELFF
TRBV12-3/TRBV12-4	14	few	TRBJ2-1	CASSLGLAGNEQFF
TRBV19	14	many	TRBJ1-5	CASSIFDFNKPQHF
TRBV6-5	14	many	TRBJ1-5	CASRSETGNQPQHF
TRBV20-1	12	.	TRBJ2-1	CSAGTSGSKQFF
TRBV11-2	14	medium-sized	TRBJ2-7	CASSLDYGSSGRYF
TRBV2	16	.	TRBJ1-4	CASSENRGTTNEKLFF